One and the same sample provided the 28 T cell receptor beta chains below, sequenced in a study of blood T cell repertoires in COVID-19. Sequenced by immunoSEQ multiplex PCR; TCRdb stores in-frame clones only, minus some. Among about 190,000 clones listed, around 86% were seen once. The sequencing input was PBMCs or T cells enriched from blood (not recorded which). The receptors come from a woman aged 25 to 39 who had recovered from COVID-19.

The chain carries TRBV2 and TRBJ2-4; D might be TRBD1 (6 bases). Germline CDR1 and CDR2: SNHLY and FYNNEI. This CDR3 spans 13 amino acids. V lost 0 bases and J 7 bases, leaving 7 bases between the germline ends. The CDR3 bases are TGTGCCAGCAGTGAAGCGAGGGGGAACATTCAGTACTTC. This translates into CASSEARGNIQYF.

The V and J genes are TRBV3-1 (or the pseudogene TRBV3-2) and TRBJ1-2; weak D call: TRBD1 (5 bases). This CDR3 region has 15 residues. V lost 1 base, J lost 3 bases, and 12 bases lay in between. The germline V gene has CDR1 LGHDT and CDR2 YNNKEL (reference sequence). For the CDR3, the DNA is TGTGCCAGCAGCCAAGGGGGGGTTTCGGACTATGGCTACACCTTC. Amino acids: CASSQGGVSDYGYTF.

The chain has TRBV11-2 and TRBJ1-3; a possible D gene is TRBD1 (5 bases). Per the germline V gene, CDR1 is SGHAT and CDR2 is FQNNGV. The CDR3 extends over 18 amino acids. V dropped 3 bases and J dropped 3 bases, with 21 bases sitting between them. DNA of the CDR3: TGTGCCAGCAGCTTTAGCAGGGTGGACAACGGTGGTGGAAACACCATATATTTT. It translates to CASSFSRVDNGGGNTIYF.

The chain couples TRBV19 to TRBJ2-2, with TRBD1 matching over 9 bases. Trimming removed 8 bases from V and 4 bases from J; junction bases left unmatched: 5. The CDR3 has 14 amino acids. Germline lookup yields CDR1 LNHDA and CDR2 SQIVND (reference sequence). In nucleotides, the CDR3 is TGTGCCAGTTCCGGGACAGGGTTCACCGGGGAGCTGTTTTTT. Encoded protein: CASSGTGFTGELFF.

This chain's CDR3 is CASSLSSAYEQYF. DNA of the CDR3: TGCGCCAGCAGCTTATCTAGCGCCTACGAGCAGTACTTC. The rearrangement joins TRBV5-1 to TRBJ2-7; a weak D match, TRBD2 (6 bases). The germline CDR1 and CDR2 sequences are SGHRS and YFSETQ. V was clipped by 2 bases and J by 2 bases, with 8 bases between them. The CDR3 has 13 residues.

The rearrangement joins TRBV28 to TRBJ1-5; D gene ambiguous. Trimming cost V 4 bases and J 6 bases, with 13 bases left between them. There are 14 residues in the CDR3. Germline CDR1 reads MDHEN; CDR2 reads SYDVKM. As DNA, the CDR3 is TGTGCCAGCAGTTCTCGACGGGGTATTCAGCCCCAGCATTTT. It specifies CASSSRRGIQPQHF.

The chain combines TRBV7-9 with TRBJ2-7, with D perhaps matching TRBD2 (6 bases). CDR3 length equals 13 residues. The V gene lost 1 base and the J gene lost 6 bases, with 10 bases spanning the gap. Germline CDR1 SEHNR, CDR2 FQNEAQ (reference sequence). In nucleotides, the CDR3 is TGTGCCAGCAGCTTAGGCAGGGACTGCGAGCAGTACTTC. Its translation is CASSLGRDCEQYF.

The rearrangement uses TRBV19 and TRBJ1-1; 8 bases are shared with TRBD1. Looked up from germline, CDR1 is LNHDA and CDR2 is SQIVND (reference sequence). The CDR3 totals 13 residues. Losses at the gene ends were 4 bases for V and 5 bases for J; bases not matched to a gene: 3. The chain's CDR3 is CASSNRGGTEAFF. Written as DNA, the CDR3 is TGTGCCAGTAGTAACAGGGGGGGAACTGAAGCTTTCTTT.

V is TRBV7-2 and J is TRBJ1-2, with 8 bases matching TRBD1. V lost 5 bases and J lost 2; bases outside the gene matches: 4. Germline CDR1 SGHTA, CDR2 FQGNSA. The CDR3 is made up of 14 amino acids. The CDR3 protein is CASSPGQDNYGYTF. The CDR3 coding sequence is TGTGCCAGCAGCCCGGGACAGGACAACTATGGCTACACCTTC. The variable domain in full, completed from reference TRBV7-2 and TRBJ1-2, reads GAGVSQSPSNKVTEKGKDVELRCDPISGHTALYWYRQSLGQGLEFLIYFQGNSAPDKSGLPSDRFSAERTGGSVSTLTIQRTQQEDSAVYLCASSPGQDNYGYTFGSGTRLTVV.

This sequence joins TRBV28 and TRBJ2-2; 8 nucleotides agree with TRBD2. The germline CDR1 and CDR2 sequences are MDHEN and SYDVKM. This CDR3 region has 14 residues. Trimming cost V 5 bases and J 4 bases; bases outside gene matches: 3. CDR3 region: CASSKLAGTGELFF. DNA for the CDR3: TGTGCCAGCAGTAAGCTAGCGGGCACCGGGGAGCTGTTTTTT.

The chain recombines TRBV5-6 with TRBJ1-2, with TRBD1 as a possible D gene (5 bases). V was pared by 1 base and J by 7 bases, with 17 bases between. Germline loops: CDR1 SGHDT, CDR2 YYEEEE. The CDR3 has 15 residues. The CDR3 region is CASSLNYPGLAGYTF. For the CDR3, the DNA is TGTGCCAGCAGCTTGAATTATCCGGGACTCGCTGGCTACACCTTC. Using reference TRBV5-6 and TRBJ1-2 for the parts outside the CDR3, the full variable domain is DAGVTQSPTHLIKTRGQQVTLRCSPKSGHDTVSWYQQALGQGPQFIFQYYEEEERQRGNFPDRFSGHQFPNYSSELNVNALLLGDSALYLCASSLNYPGLAGYTFGSGTRLTVV.

V usage is TRBV28 and J usage is TRBJ2-7, with TRBD1 as a possible D gene (7 bases). There are 16 residues in the CDR3. Germline CDR1 is MDHEN and CDR2 is SYDVKM. V lost 5 bases and J lost 4, with 21 bases in between. The CDR3, as DNA: TGTGCCAGCAGTCACTCCCCCGCGACAGGGACTTACGAGCAGTACTTC. This encodes CASSHSPATGTYEQYF.

The V and J genes are TRBV30 and TRBJ2-7, with D perhaps TRBD2 (5 bases). Germline loops: CDR1 GTSNPN, CDR2 SVGIG (reference sequence). The V end lost 0 bases, the J end lost 4 bases, and 10 bases lay between the germline ends. This CDR3 contains 13 residues. The CDR3 coding sequence is TGTGCCTGGAGTGTGGGATCGGGGTACGAGCAGTACTTC. Translating it yields CAWSVGSGYEQYF.

In its sample, this clone was seen a few times. The V gene is TRBV5-1, the J gene TRBJ2-1; maybe TRBD2 (6 bases). This CDR3 is built from 15 residues. V lost 4 bases and J 9 bases, leaving 20 bases between the germline ends. Germline values: CDR1 SGHRS, CDR2 YFSETQ. The CDR3 sequence is CASSAGTPRGGEQFF. The CDR3 DNA is TGCGCCAGCAGCGCCGGGACTCCGCGCGGTGGTGAGCAGTTCTTC.

In regard to this clone: At one boundary the junction diverges from the germline segment, which might be a read error. The rearrangement joins TRBV24-1 to TRBJ2-4, with a tentative D call TRBD1 (5 bases). Germline V gene sequence: CDR1 KGHDR, CDR2 SFDVKD. The CDR3 runs to 9 residues. CDR3 amino acids: CATSALGDF. CDR3 bases: TGTGCCACCAGTGCCCTAGGGGACTTC.

The gene calls are TRBV13 and TRBJ2-7; 9 positions agree with TRBD2. This CDR3 comprises 14 residues. Germline CDR1 is PRHDT and CDR2 is FYEKMQ (reference sequence). J was trimmed by 4 bases and V by 2 bases; bases with no gene match: 3. CDR3 residues: CASSLYSGSYEQYF. CDR3 coding DNA: TGTGCCAGCAGCTTATATAGCGGGAGTTACGAGCAGTACTTC.

The chain uses TRBV5-1 and TRBJ2-5, with D possibly being TRBD2 (7 bases). V was shortened by 0 bases and J by 5 bases, with 17 bases between the two germline ends. The germline CDR1 and CDR2 sequences are SGHRS and YFSETQ. There are 16 residues in the CDR3. The CDR3 here is CASSLAAGARGETQYF. CDR3 in DNA: TGCGCCAGCAGCTTGGCCGCGGGGGCCCGGGGGGAGACCCAGTACTTC.

The J gene is TRBJ1-1, the V gene TRBV29-1, with D perhaps matching TRBD1 (5 bases). In germline, CDR1 is SQVTM, CDR2 ANQGSEA. Trimming left V 0 bases short and J 1 base short, with 15 bases between. This CDR3 contains 16 residues. The CDR3 reads CSVEDLLRQKNTEAFF. The CDR3 nucleotides read TGCAGCGTTGAAGATCTTCTAAGACAGAAGAACACTGAAGCTTTCTTT. The complete variable domain, with remaining parts taken from reference TRBV29-1 and TRBJ1-1, reads SAVISQKPSRDICQRGTSLTIQCQVDSQVTMMFWYRQQPGQSLTLIATANQGSEATYESGFVIDKFPISRPNLTFSTLTVSNMSPEDSSIYLCSVEDLLRQKNTEAFFGQGTRLTVV.

The J gene is TRBJ2-3, the V gene TRBV4-2; the D is unclear. V was shortened by 0 bases and J by 4 bases, with 5 bases between the two germline ends. The CDR3 totals 13 residues. CDR1 and CDR2 from the germline V gene are LGHNA and YNFKEQ. This chain's CDR3 is CASSQDSSDTQYF. The DNA for the CDR3 is TGTGCCAGCAGCCAAGATAGTTCAGATACGCAGTATTTT.

The chain recombines TRBV5-1 with TRBJ2-2; D may be TRBD2 (5 bases). The germline CDR1 and CDR2 sequences are SGHRS and YFSETQ. V dropped 2 bases and J dropped 0 bases, with 14 bases sitting between them. The CDR3 loop spans 17 amino acids. CDR3 sequence reads: CASSLIVSGTNTGELFF. The CDR3 coding sequence is TGCGCCAGCAGCTTAATCGTAAGCGGCACGAACACCGGGGAGCTGTTTTTT.

Concerning this clone itself: Relative to the germline gene, one junction end is altered; a read error may explain this. The genes are TRBV5-4 and TRBJ1-1; 10 positions match TRBD1. This CDR3 has 13 amino acids. In germline, CDR1 is SGHNT, CDR2 YYREEE (reference sequence). CDR3 region: CASRFGQGAEAFF. For the CDR3, the DNA is TGTGCCAGCCGCTTCGGACAGGGGGCTGAAGCTTTCTTT.

CDR3 residues: CASTQGSSYNEQFF. CDR3 nucleotide sequence: TGTGCCAGCACGCAGGGGAGCTCCTACAATGAGCAGTTCTTC. The J gene is TRBJ2-1, the V gene TRBV2; D is perhaps TRBD1 (6 bases). This CDR3 has 14 residues. Between the trimmed V and J ends, which lost 7 bases and 0 bases, there was a span of 10 bases. Germline V gene data show CDR1 as SNHLY and CDR2 as FYNNEI.

The rearrangement joins TRBV5-1 to TRBJ2-7; 11 nucleotides line up with TRBD2. V shed 4 bases and J 3 bases; nucleotides not matched to a gene: 6. CDR1 is SGHRS, CDR2 YFSETQ, per germline. This CDR3 region has 15 residues. This chain's CDR3 is CASSLRLAGNYEQYF. CDR3 DNA sequence: TGCGCCAGCAGCCTTAGACTAGCGGGGAACTACGAGCAGTACTTC.

The CDR3 bases are TGTGCCAGCAGCCGCGGGGAAGCGGGGGACTGGGAGCAGTACTTC. As protein: CASSRGEAGDWEQYF. V gene TRBV11-3 combines with J gene TRBJ2-7; 8 bases align to TRBD2. After removal of 5 bases from V and 7 bases from J, the junction contained 13 bases not matched to a gene. Germline V CDR1 and CDR2: SGHNT, YENEEA. The CDR3 has 15 residues.

This sequence joins TRBV27 and TRBJ2-7, with 7 bases fitting TRBD2. This CDR3 region has 12 residues. V dropped 6 bases and J dropped 5; count of bases not matched to a gene: 4. In germline, CDR1 is MNHEY, CDR2 SMNVEV (reference sequence). Written as DNA, the CDR3 is TGTGCCAGCAGGCGGGGGAGGAACGAGCAGTACTTC. Its translation: CASRRGRNEQYF.

The chain joins TRBV9 to TRBJ2-1; 7 bases are shared with TRBD2. The CDR3 has 14 residues. The V and J ends lost 8 bases and 1 base, in that order; junction bases with no gene match: 6. The germline gives CDR1 SGDLS, CDR2 YYNGEE. CDR3 sequence reads: CASRGGSSYNEQFF. The CDR3 region has the DNA TGTGCCAGTCGGGGCGGGAGTTCCTACAATGAGCAGTTCTTC.

This chain's CDR3 is CASSYGRNYYGYTF. CDR3 coding DNA: TGTGCCAGCAGTTACGGGAGGAATTACTATGGCTACACCTTC. This chain uses TRBV6-5 with TRBJ1-2; no reliable D call. The CDR3 totals 14 residues. The germline V gene encodes CDR1 MNHEY and CDR2 SVGAGI. Trimming removed 2 bases at V and 3 bases at J, with 10 bases between.

The gene calls are TRBV5-1 and TRBJ2-3, with 8 bases fitting TRBD2. The germline gives CDR1 SGHRS, CDR2 YFSETQ. V lost 4 bases to trimming and J lost 1 base; unmatched junction nucleotides: 5. This CDR3 comprises 15 residues. For the CDR3, the DNA is TGCGCCAGCAGCGGCACTAGCGGTCGCACAGATACGCAGTATTTT. It translates to CASSGTSGRTDTQYF.